This T cell receptor (beta chain) was recorded in a study of CD8+CD57+ T cells in acquired aplastic anemia. Study details: The study obtained an average of 3.2 ug of DNA from sorted CD4+ and CD8+ cells. Overall study results and limits: Patient and control CD8+ Simpson's diversity was not significantly different.

This clonotype appeared many times. Its target is unknown. In patients chosen for sequencing, flow cytometry had shown CD8+CD57+ cell expansion. This CDR3 is built from 12 residues. Trimming shortened V by 9 bases and J by 4 bases, and 13 bases separated the two germline ends. Germline V lookup: CDR1 MNHNS, CDR2 SASEGT. TCR beta VDJ and CDR3 profiling used genomic DNA as template. TCRdb re-derived calls from the reads in MiXCR, one entry per CDR3 protein. The sample carries about 180,000 distinct CDR3 sequences, 47% recorded once. This chain joins TRBV6-1 and TRBJ2-7, with D perhaps matching TRBD2 (6 bases). This TCR came from a human donor with aplastic anemia. The sample was sorted CD4+, CD8+, or CD8+CD57+ T cells (not recorded which) from PBMCs. CDR3 sequence (DNA): TGTGCCAGTTGGGACTTCGAGTACGAGCAGTACTTC. It yields the protein CASWDFEYEQYF.